The subject of this entry is one T cell receptor (beta chain). As yet, its antigen is unknown. Molecular barcoding with unique molecular identifiers was used for the TCRbeta library. TCRdb recomputed calls from the PCR reads with MiXCR, one row per CDR3 protein. Here the sample spans fewer than 700,000 distinct CDR3 sequences, 20% to 25% being singletons. This entry comes from a study of T-cell reconstitution after alpha-beta-depleted transplantation in children. Study-wide results and limits: Newly produced T cells mostly accounted for T-cell counts and diversity one year post-transplant.

This CDR3 comprises 14 residues. V was pared by 4 bases and J by 6 bases, with 15 bases between. Germline V gives CDR1 DFQATT, CDR2 SNEGSKA (reference sequence). This specimen consisted of PBMCs, mostly from graft donor cells, obtained 360 days after TCRalphabeta/CD19-depleted stem cell transplant. This chain uses TRBV20-1 with TRBJ2-2; D is possibly TRBD1 (6 bases). The source of this sequence is a boy under two years old who had a stem cell transplant for acute myeloid leukemia, so the T cells may come from the graft donor. The CDR3 sequence: CSATGQSFPGELFF. For the CDR3, the DNA is TGCAGTGCTACCGGACAGTCGTTCCCCGGGGAGCTGTTTTTT.